The entry below gives a single T cell receptor beta chain sequence along with its context. Its antigen is as yet unknown. The data were taken from a study of cytomegalovirus exposure and HLA in healthy donors. Findings and caveats of the study: As was reported, the classifier diagnosed cytomegalovirus status with high specificity and sensitivity.

V was clipped by 4 bases and J by 0 bases, with 6 bases between them. Germline V gives CDR1 MNHNS, CDR2 SASEGT. This CDR3 contains 13 residues. Produced via immunoSEQ multiplex PCR; TCRdb's table is partial and in-frame only. The sample yields around 150,000 clones, about nine tenths seen once. The chain couples TRBV6-1 to TRBJ1-1; D unclear. Sequenced: PBMCs. The receptor was isolated from a man between 18 and 29 years old in good health and CMV-seropositive. CDR3 sequence (DNA): TGTGCCAGCAGTGCACACGTGAACACTGAAGCTTTCTTT. Its translation is CASSAHVNTEAFF.